Listed here are 20 T cell receptor beta chains from one sample, sequenced in a study of T cell responses to AZD1222 COVID-19 vaccine. The table came from immunoSEQ multiplex PCR; TCRdb's copy has only in-frame clones and leaves some out. In the table there are 100,000 to 150,000 clones, roughly 88% of which are singletons. The specimen comprised peripheral blood, sampled on day 0 of AZD1222 vaccination. The source is an adult in good health.

The CDR3 coding sequence is TGTGCCAGCAGTGTTAGCGGGGATCAGCCCCAGCATTTT. Translated, it gives CASSVSGDQPQHF. V usage is TRBV25-1 and J usage is TRBJ1-5; D remains unclear. The V end lost 4 bases, the J end lost 5 bases, and 9 bases lay between the germline ends. The CDR3 spans 13 residues. The germline V gene encodes CDR1 MGHDK and CDR2 SYGVNS. Combining the CDR3 with reference TRBV25-1 and TRBJ1-5 gives the whole variable domain EADIYQTPRYLVIGTGKKITLECSQTMGHDKMYWYQQDPGMELHLIHYSYGVNSTEKGDLSSESTVSRIRTEHFPLTLESARPSHTSQYLCASSVSGDQPQHFGDGTRLSIL.

This clone was counted a single time. This sequence joins TRBV28 and TRBJ1-2, with TRBD1 matching over 9 bases. J lost 4 bases, V lost 6 bases, and 12 bases had no gene match. This CDR3 spans 16 amino acids. Germline V gene sequence: CDR1 MDHEN, CDR2 SYDVKM. CDR3 in amino acids: CASSPPAGTGLYGYTF. For the CDR3, the DNA is TGTGCCAGCAGCCCGCCAGCCGGGACAGGGCTCTATGGCTACACCTTC.

The V gene is TRBV19, the J gene TRBJ1-2, with 10 bases that match TRBD1. This CDR3 has 16 residues. The V gene's germline CDR1 is LNHDA and CDR2 SQIVND (reference sequence). V trimming: 5 bases; J trimming: 4 bases; junction bases outside the gene matches: 10. The CDR3 bases are TGTGCCAGTAGTGCCCCCGGGACAGGGGTAGGCTATGGCTACACCTTC. Protein: CASSAPGTGVGYGYTF.

The chain uses TRBV19 and TRBJ2-3; 9 bases map to TRBD1. Germline-derived CDR1 and CDR2 are LNHDA and SQIVND (reference sequence). After removal of 6 bases from V and 2 bases from J, the junction contained 6 bases not matched to a gene. CDR3 length equals 15 residues. CDR3 sequence reads: CASRKGQGLTDTQYF. The CDR3 coding sequence is TGTGCCAGTAGAAAGGGACAGGGCCTCACAGATACGCAGTATTTT.

The chain joins TRBV13 to TRBJ1-2; D is uncertain. Per the germline V gene, CDR1 is PRHDT and CDR2 is FYEKMQ (reference sequence). V dropped 4 bases and J dropped 8 bases, with 14 bases sitting between them. This CDR3 has 13 amino acids. CDR3 coding DNA: TGTGCCAGCAGCTACTCGGCCGGGTCGGGCTACACCTTC. Translating gives CASSYSAGSGYTF.

The CDR3 protein is CASSPQWGNYGYTF. In DNA form, the CDR3 reads TGTGCCAGCAGCCCCCAGTGGGGCAACTATGGCTACACCTTC. The chain joins TRBV27 to TRBJ1-2; D possibly corresponds to TRBD1 (5 bases). The germline V gene encodes CDR1 MNHEY and CDR2 SMNVEV (reference sequence). The V end lost 6 bases, the J end lost 2 bases, and 13 bases lay between the germline ends. This CDR3 is 14 amino acids long.

The V and J genes are TRBV19 and TRBJ1-2; D is unclear. Germline CDR1 reads LNHDA; CDR2 reads SQIVND (reference sequence). This CDR3 spans 15 amino acids. Trimming left V 4 bases short and J 6 bases short, with 18 bases between. The DNA of the CDR3 is TGTGCCAGTAGTAAGAGGCCTGAGGTCGGAGATGGCTACACCTTC. Its protein product is CASSKRPEVGDGYTF. Supplemented by reference TRBV19 and TRBJ1-2, the full variable domain reads DGGITQSPKYLFRKEGQNVTLSCEQNLNHDAMYWYRQDPGQGLRLIYYSQIVNDFQKGDIAEGYSVSREKKESFPLTVTSAQKNPTAFYLCASSKRPEVGDGYTFGSGTRLTVV.

V gene TRBV30 combines with J gene TRBJ1-2; D perhaps matches TRBD1 (6 bases). The CDR3 runs to 16 residues. The V end was cut by 4 bases, the J end by 4 bases, with 22 bases between. Germline CDR1 is GTSNPN and CDR2 is SVGIG (reference sequence). The CDR3 nucleotides read TGTGCCTGGACTAGAGACAACAGGGATCTAGGCTATGGCTACACCTTC. Its translation is CAWTRDNRDLGYGYTF.

V usage is TRBV18 and J usage is TRBJ1-1; D remains unclear. The CDR3 is made up of 13 amino acids. Germline assignment: CDR1 KGHSH and CDR2 LQKENI. Trimming took off 3 bases at V and 0 bases at J, with 5 bases between the two ends. CDR3 bases: TGTGCCAGCTCACCGGATTTGAACACTGAAGCTTTCTTT. It codes for CASSPDLNTEAFF.

This chain links TRBV30 with TRBJ1-1, with D hard to call. The CDR3 covers 12 residues. Trimming pared 0 bases from V and 4 bases from J, leaving 6 bases between. Germline-derived CDR1 and CDR2 are GTSNPN and SVGIG (reference sequence). The chain's CDR3 is CAWSVVGTEAFF. In DNA form, the CDR3 reads TGTGCCTGGAGTGTGGTGGGCACTGAAGCTTTCTTT.

This clone was found a few times. V and J are TRBV27 and TRBJ1-1; D is unresolved. The CDR3 length is 13 residues. V was trimmed by 5 bases and J by 0 bases, leaving 7 bases between them. Germline V CDR1 and CDR2: MNHEY, SMNVEV (reference sequence). The CDR3 DNA reads as TGTGCCAGCAGTCTGGAGATGAACACTGAAGCTTTCTTT. It is translated as CASSLEMNTEAFF.

The chain carries TRBV2 and TRBJ1-5, with 7 positions matching TRBD1. The J segment lost 3 bases and the V segment lost 4 bases, leaving 3 bases of the junction unmatched. This CDR3 contains 14 residues. In germline, CDR1 is SNHLY, CDR2 FYNNEI. The CDR3: CASSAGQPNQPQHF. CDR3 nucleotide sequence: TGTGCCAGCAGTGCGGGACAGCCCAATCAGCCCCAGCATTTT. The whole variable domain, filled in from reference TRBV2 and TRBJ1-5, reads EPEVTQTPSHQVTQMGQEVILRCVPISNHLYFYWYRQILGQKVEFLVSFYNNEISEKSEIFDDQFSVERPDGSNFTLKIRSTKLEDSAMYFCASSAGQPNQPQHFGDGTRLSIL.

About this clone itself: The junction and the germline gene differ at one end; a read error may be behind it. The chain carries TRBV7-7 and TRBJ2-5, with D possibly TRBD2 on 5 matching bases. Germline lookup yields CDR1 SSHAT and CDR2 FNYEAQ (reference sequence). The CDR3 is made up of 15 amino acids. The CDR3 bases are TGTGCTAGCAGCTTAGGAGGAGCGAATAGGGAGACCCAGTACTTC. This codes for CASSLGGANRETQYF.

The chain carries TRBV18 and TRBJ1-1, with D perhaps matching TRBD1 (5 bases). The V and J ends lost 1 base and 1 base respectively, with 7 bases between them. In germline, CDR1 is KGHSH, CDR2 LQKENI. This CDR3 contains 14 residues. DNA of the CDR3: TGTGCCAGCTCACCACAGGGGCAGAACACTGAAGCTTTCTTT. Protein sequence: CASSPQGQNTEAFF.

This clone was recorded once. Written as DNA, the CDR3 is TGTGCCAGCAGCCTCTCAAGCTATGGCTACACCTTC. Protein sequence: CASSLSSYGYTF. This sequence joins TRBV3-1 (or the pseudogene TRBV3-2) and TRBJ1-2, with no clear D. From germline, CDR1 is LGHDT and CDR2 YNNKEL (reference sequence). The CDR3 spans 12 residues. V lost 4 bases to trimming and J lost 4 bases, with 7 bases between them.

The chain is built from TRBV28 and TRBJ1-1; D call uncertain. Germline V lookup: CDR1 MDHEN, CDR2 SYDVKM. Trimming removed 7 bases from V and 1 base from J, with 19 bases in between. The CDR3 spans 16 residues. In DNA, the CDR3 is TGTGCCAGCAAAACGGGCGGATCAAGGAAGAACACTGAAGCTTTCTTT. Translation gives CASKTGGSRKNTEAFF.

The V call is TRBV7-6, the J call TRBJ2-7; 10 bases fit TRBD2. After removal of 6 bases from V and 6 bases from J, the junction contained 14 bases not matched to a gene. Germline V gene lookup returns CDR1 SGHVS and CDR2 FNYEAQ. The CDR3 covers 16 residues. For the CDR3, the DNA is TGTGCCAGCAGACGTGACCCGGGACTAGCGTTTACCGAGCAGTACTTC. The encoded protein is CASRRDPGLAFTEQYF.

The rearrangement uses TRBV23-1 and TRBJ2-1; 11 bases map to TRBD2. TRBV23-1 is an ORF for which the function is uncertain. V shed 4 bases and J 12 bases; nucleotides not matched to a gene: 11. This CDR3 comprises 15 residues. The CDR3 region is CASSPPGTSGYRQFF. The CDR3, as DNA: TGCGCCAGCAGTCCCCCTGGGACTAGCGGATATCGGCAGTTCTTC.

The chain uses TRBV19 and TRBJ1-4; no definite D call. Germline CDR1 LNHDA, CDR2 SQIVND (reference sequence). V was clipped by 4 bases and J by 0 bases, with 6 bases between them. The CDR3 sequence is 14 residues long. The CDR3 DNA reads as TGTGCCAGTAGTAAAGCGGCAACTAATGAAAAACTGTTTTTT. This codes for CASSKAATNEKLFF.

The genes are TRBV4-1 and TRBJ2-2, with 8 positions matching TRBD2. The V gene end was trimmed by 4 bases and the J gene end by 6 bases; junction bases not matched to a gene: 13. Germline V CDR1 and CDR2: MGHRA, YSYEKL. The CDR3 loop spans 17 amino acids. The CDR3 bases are TGCGCCAGCAGCCCGACATTGGGACTAGGACCAGCCGGGGAGCTGTTTTTT. This encodes CASSPTLGLGPAGELFF.